The present entry profiles one TCR beta chain with its context. The sample comes from a study of sequential checkpoint blockade in melanoma. Turning to the study itself: Randomization was 1:1 between first-line nivolumab→ipilimumab and ipilimumab→nivolumab. Maintenance nivolumab came after either treatment sequence.

Treatment specified: randomized to nivolumab then ipilimumab (arm A) or the reverse (arm B). DNA-damaging chemotherapy had not been given to any patient beforehand. Sequencing used immunoSEQ multiplex PCR; TCRdb keeps in-frame clones, though not all of them. The sample contains about 19,000 clones, roughly 73% of which appear only once. The germline gives CDR1 SNHLY, CDR2 FYNNEI. Trimming cost V 7 bases and J 2 bases; bases outside gene matches: 12. The CDR3 runs to 17 residues. V gene TRBV2 combines with J gene TRBJ2-3; 10 nucleotides line up with TRBD1. The sequence was obtained from a human donor with melanoma. This material consisted of CD8+ T cells sorted from blood (inferred from file names), taken from a patient given nivolumab and ipilimumab in sequence. CDR3 loop: CASKGQGVVAYTDTQYF. The CDR3 DNA reads TGTGCCAGCAAAGGACAGGGGGTGGTAGCCTACACAGATACGCAGTATTTT. The whole variable domain, filled in from reference TRBV2 and TRBJ2-3, reads EPEVTQTPSHQVTQMGQEVILRCVPISNHLYFYWYRQILGQKVEFLVSFYNNEISEKSEIFDDQFSVERPDGSNFTLKIRSTKLEDSAMYFCASKGQGVVAYTDTQYFGPGTRLTVL.